The clone carrying this T cell receptor (beta chain) was picked up many times. Antigen: not known. The sample comes from a study of CD8 T cells in ankylosing spondylitis. Each TCR beta library was made by quantitative 5'-RACE that incorporated molecular barcodes. MiXCR, applied by TCRdb to the 5' RACE reads, yields one record per CDR3 protein. The data contain about 210,000 distinct CDR3 sequences, about 7% of them singletons. General observations from the study: Disease-linked clones were found to be CD8+ and relatively rare in peripheral blood. Disease-linked clones reportedly showed significant enrichment in matched ankylosing spondylitis synovial fluid. Fewer than ten highly homologous variants made up a TCR beta motif that seemed to typify ankylosing spondylitis blood. Certain motif variants had earlier been reported in reactive arthritis synovial fluid and blood.

The germline V and J ends were trimmed by 5 bases and 0 bases, with 10 bases remaining between them. This CDR3 has 14 residues. CDR1 is MGHRA and CDR2 is YSYEKL in the germline V gene. Sequenced sample: blood, either unsorted or a sorted T cell fraction (not recorded which). The gene calls are TRBV4-1 and TRBJ1-2; perhaps TRBD1 as D (6 bases). The clonotype originates from a male donor with ankylosing spondylitis. The CDR3 here is CASSKRTANYGYTF. In DNA, the CDR3 is TGCGCCAGCAGCAAACGGACAGCTAACTATGGCTACACCTTC.